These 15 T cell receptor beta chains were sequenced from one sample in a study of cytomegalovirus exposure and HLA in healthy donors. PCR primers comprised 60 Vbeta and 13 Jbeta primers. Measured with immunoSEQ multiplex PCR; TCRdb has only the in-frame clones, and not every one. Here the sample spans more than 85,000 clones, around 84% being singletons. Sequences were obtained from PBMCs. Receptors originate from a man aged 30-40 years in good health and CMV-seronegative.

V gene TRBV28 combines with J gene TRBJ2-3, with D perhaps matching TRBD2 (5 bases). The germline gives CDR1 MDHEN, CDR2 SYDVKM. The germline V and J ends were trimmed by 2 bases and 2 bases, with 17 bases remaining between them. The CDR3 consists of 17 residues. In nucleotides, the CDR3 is TGTGCCAGCAGTTTAGGAACTAGGCCCTCGTCCACAGATACGCAGTATTTT. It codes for CASSLGTRPSSTDTQYF.

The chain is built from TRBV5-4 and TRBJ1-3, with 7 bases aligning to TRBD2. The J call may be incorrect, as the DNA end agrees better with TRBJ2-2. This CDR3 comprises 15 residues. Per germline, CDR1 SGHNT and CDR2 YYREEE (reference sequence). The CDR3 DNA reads TGTGCCAGCAGCTTGGACCCTAGCGGCACCGGGGAGCTGTTTTTT. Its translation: CASSLDPSGTGELFF.

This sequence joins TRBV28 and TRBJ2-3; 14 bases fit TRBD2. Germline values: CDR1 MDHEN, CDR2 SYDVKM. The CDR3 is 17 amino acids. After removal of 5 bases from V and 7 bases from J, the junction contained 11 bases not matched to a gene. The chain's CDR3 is CASSLGLAGVPRHTQYF. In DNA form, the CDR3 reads TGTGCCAGCAGTCTGGGACTAGCGGGAGTCCCTCGTCATACGCAGTATTTT.

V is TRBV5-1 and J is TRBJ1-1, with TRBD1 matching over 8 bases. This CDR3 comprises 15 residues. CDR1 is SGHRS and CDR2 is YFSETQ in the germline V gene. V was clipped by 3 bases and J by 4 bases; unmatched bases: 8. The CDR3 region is CASSSMTGAGTEAFF. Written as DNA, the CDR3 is TGCGCCAGCAGCTCAATGACAGGGGCCGGCACTGAAGCTTTCTTT.

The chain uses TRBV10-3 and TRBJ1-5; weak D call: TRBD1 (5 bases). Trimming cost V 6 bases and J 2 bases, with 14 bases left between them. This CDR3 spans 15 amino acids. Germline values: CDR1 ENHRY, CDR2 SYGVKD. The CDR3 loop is CAISGHGAGNQPQHF. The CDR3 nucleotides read TGTGCCATCAGCGGACACGGAGCCGGCAATCAGCCCCAGCATTTT.

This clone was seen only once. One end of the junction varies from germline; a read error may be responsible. The CDR3 DNA follows: TGTGCCGGCAGAACAGGGGAGCCTTTCAATGAGCAGTTCTTC. This encodes CAGRTGEPFNEQFF. The chain employs TRBV6-5 and TRBJ2-1, with TRBD1 matching 7 bases. The V gene's germline CDR1 is MNHEY and CDR2 SVGAGI. This CDR3 spans 14 amino acids.

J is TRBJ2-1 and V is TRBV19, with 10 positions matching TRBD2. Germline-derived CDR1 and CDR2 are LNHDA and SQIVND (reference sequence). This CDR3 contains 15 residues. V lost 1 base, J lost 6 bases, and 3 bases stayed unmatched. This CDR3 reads CASSIVLAGTNEQFF. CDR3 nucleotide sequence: TGTGCCAGTAGTATAGTACTAGCGGGGACCAATGAGCAGTTCTTC.

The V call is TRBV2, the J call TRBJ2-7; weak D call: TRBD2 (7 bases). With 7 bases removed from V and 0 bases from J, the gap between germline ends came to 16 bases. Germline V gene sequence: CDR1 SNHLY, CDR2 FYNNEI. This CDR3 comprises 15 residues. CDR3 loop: CASIPGGRSSYEQYF. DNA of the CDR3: TGTGCCAGCATCCCCGGGGGGCGGAGCTCCTACGAGCAGTACTTC.

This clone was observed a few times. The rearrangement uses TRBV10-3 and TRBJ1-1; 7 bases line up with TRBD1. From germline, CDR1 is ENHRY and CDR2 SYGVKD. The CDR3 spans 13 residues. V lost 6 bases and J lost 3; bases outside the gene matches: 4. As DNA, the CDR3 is TGTGCCATCAGGACAGACAGGGACACTGAAGCTTTCTTT. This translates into CAIRTDRDTEAFF.

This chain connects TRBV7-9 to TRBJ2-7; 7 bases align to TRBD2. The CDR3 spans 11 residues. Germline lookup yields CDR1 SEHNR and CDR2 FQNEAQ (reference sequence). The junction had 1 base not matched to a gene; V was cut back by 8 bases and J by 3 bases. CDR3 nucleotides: TGTGCCAGCGGGGGGGGCTACGAGCAGTACTTC. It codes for CASGGGYEQYF.

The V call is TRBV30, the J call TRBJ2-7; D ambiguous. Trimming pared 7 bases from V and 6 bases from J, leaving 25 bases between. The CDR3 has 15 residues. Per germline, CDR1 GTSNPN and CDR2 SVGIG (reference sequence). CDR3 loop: CASTVGGVPLGEQYF. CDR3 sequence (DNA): TGTGCCTCCACGGTCGGCGGTGTCCCTCTAGGCGAGCAGTACTTC.

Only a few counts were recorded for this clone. The CDR3 here is CASSNGHSYEQYF. DNA of the CDR3: TGTGCCAGCAGTAATGGACACTCCTACGAGCAGTACTTC. The V call is TRBV6-5, the J call TRBJ2-7; possibly TRBD1 for D (5 bases). The V and J ends lost 5 bases and 0 bases respectively, with 8 bases between them. This CDR3 is built from 13 residues. In germline, CDR1 is MNHEY, CDR2 SVGAGI.

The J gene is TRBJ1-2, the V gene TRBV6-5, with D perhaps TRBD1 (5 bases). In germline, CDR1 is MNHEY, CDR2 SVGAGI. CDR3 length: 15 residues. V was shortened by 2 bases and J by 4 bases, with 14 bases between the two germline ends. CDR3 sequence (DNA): TGTGCCAGCAGTTACGGTCCAGGGCGAGGCTATGGCTACACCTTC. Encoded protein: CASSYGPGRGYGYTF.

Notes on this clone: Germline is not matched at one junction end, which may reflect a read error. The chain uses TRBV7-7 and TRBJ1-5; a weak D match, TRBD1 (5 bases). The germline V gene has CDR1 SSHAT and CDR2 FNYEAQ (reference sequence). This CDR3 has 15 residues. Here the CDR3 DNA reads TGTGCTAGCAGCACGGGGGACCGGTGGAATCAGCCCCAGCATTTT. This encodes CASSTGDRWNQPQHF.

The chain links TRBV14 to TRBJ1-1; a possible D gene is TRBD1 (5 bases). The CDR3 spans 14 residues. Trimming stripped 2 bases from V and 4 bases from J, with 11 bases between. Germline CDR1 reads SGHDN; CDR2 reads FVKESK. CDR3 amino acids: CASSQSQGSTEAFF. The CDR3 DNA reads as TGTGCCAGCAGCCAAAGTCAGGGTAGCACTGAAGCTTTCTTT.